The source of this TCR beta chain is a study of CD4 and CD8 cells across lung adenocarcinoma regions. Each CDR3 protein gets one entry after TCRdb re-called the PCR reads with MiXCR. The data contain 9,000 or so distinct CDR3 sequences, roughly 50% of them singletons. This CDR3 region has 14 residues. V was clipped by 4 bases and J by 0 bases, with 7 bases between them. The V gene's germline CDR1 is WNHNN and CDR2 SYGVQD (reference sequence). This clonotype ranks as medium-sized. Localized lung adenocarcinoma, a non-small cell lung cancer, affected the donors. The V and J genes are TRBV10-1 and TRBJ2-1; D not certain. The receptor was derived from a female donor with lung adenocarcinoma. The CD4 and CD8 labels of this study may be unreliable. Sequencing was carried out using CD8+ T cells from the margin of a lung tumor. The chain's CDR3 is CASSGGSSYNEQFF. The CDR3, as DNA: TGCGCCAGCAGTGGGGGAAGCTCCTACAATGAGCAGTTCTTC.